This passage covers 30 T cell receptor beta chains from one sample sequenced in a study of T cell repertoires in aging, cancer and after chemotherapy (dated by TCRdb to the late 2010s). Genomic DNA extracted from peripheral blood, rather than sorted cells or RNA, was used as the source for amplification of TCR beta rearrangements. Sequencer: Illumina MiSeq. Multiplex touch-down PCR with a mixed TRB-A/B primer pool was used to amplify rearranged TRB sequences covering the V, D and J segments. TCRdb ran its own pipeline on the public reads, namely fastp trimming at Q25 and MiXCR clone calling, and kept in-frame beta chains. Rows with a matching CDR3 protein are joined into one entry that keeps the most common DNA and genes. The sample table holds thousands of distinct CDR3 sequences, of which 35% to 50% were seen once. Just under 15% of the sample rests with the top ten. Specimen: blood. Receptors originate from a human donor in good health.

The CDR3, as DNA: TGTGCCAGTAGCCGAGGTAGCGGGGTACAAGAGACCCAGTACTTC. It yields the protein CASSRGSGVQETQYF. The chain employs TRBV19 and TRBJ2-5; 8 bases are a match to TRBD2. This CDR3 is 15 amino acids long. The junction had 8 bases not matched to a gene; V was cut back by 6 bases and J by 2 bases. Germline V lookup: CDR1 LNHDA, CDR2 SQIVND (reference sequence).

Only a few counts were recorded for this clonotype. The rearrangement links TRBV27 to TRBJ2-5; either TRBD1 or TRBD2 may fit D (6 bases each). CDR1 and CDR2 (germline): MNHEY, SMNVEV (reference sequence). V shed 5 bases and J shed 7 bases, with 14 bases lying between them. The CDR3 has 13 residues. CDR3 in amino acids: CASSTIQGGTQYF. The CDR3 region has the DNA TGTGCCAGCAGTACAATACAGGGAGGGACCCAGTACTTC.

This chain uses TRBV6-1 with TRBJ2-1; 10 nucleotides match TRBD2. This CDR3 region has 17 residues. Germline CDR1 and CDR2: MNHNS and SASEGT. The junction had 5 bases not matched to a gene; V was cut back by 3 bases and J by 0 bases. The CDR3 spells CASSEILAGGSYNEQFF. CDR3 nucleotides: TGTGCCAGCAGTGAGATCTTAGCGGGGGGCTCCTACAATGAGCAGTTCTTC.

For the CDR3, the DNA is TGTGCCAGCAGTGAAACTAGCGAAACAGATACGCAGTATTTT. Protein sequence: CASSETSETDTQYF. This rearrangement joins TRBV6-1 to TRBJ2-3; TRBD2 agrees at 7 bases. CDR1 is MNHNS, CDR2 SASEGT, per germline. The V segment lost 2 bases and the J segment 3 bases; nucleotides outside the gene matches: 2. The CDR3 runs 14 residues.

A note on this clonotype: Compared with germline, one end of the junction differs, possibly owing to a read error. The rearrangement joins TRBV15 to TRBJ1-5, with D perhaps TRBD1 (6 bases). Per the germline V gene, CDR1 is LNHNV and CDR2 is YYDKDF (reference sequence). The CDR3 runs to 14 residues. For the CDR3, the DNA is TGTGCCAGCAGCATGGACAGATCCAATCAGCCCCAGCATTTT. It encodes CASSMDRSNQPQHF. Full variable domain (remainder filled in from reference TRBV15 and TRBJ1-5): DAMVIQNPRYQVTQFGKPVTLSCSQTLNHNVMYWYQQKSSQAPKLLFHYYDKDFNNEADTPDNFQSRRPNTSFCFLDIRSPGLGDTAMYLCASSMDRSNQPQHFGDGTRLSIL.

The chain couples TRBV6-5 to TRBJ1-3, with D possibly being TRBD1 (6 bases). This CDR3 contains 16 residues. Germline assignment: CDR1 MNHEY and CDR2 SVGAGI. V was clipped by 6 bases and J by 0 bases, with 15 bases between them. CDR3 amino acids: CASRRDRIFSGNTIYF. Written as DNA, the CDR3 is TGTGCCAGCAGACGTGACAGGATATTCTCTGGAAACACCATATATTTT.

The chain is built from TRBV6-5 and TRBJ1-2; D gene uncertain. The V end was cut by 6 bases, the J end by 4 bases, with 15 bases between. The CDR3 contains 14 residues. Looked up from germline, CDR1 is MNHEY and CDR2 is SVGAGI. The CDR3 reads CASRHRGEGYGYTF. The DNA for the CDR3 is TGTGCCAGCAGACACCGCGGAGAGGGCTATGGCTACACCTTC.

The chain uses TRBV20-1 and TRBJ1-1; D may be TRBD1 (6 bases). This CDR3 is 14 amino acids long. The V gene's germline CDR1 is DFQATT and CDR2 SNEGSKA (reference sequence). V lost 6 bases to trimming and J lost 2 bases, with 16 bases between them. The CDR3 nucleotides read TGCAGTGCGAACTCAGGGGCCTTAAACACTGAAGCTTTCTTT. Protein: CSANSGALNTEAFF.

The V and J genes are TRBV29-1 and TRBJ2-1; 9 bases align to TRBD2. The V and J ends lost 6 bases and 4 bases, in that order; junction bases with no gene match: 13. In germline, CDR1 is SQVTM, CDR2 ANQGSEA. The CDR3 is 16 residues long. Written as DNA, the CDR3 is TGCAGCGTGCCGAAAGCGGGGGGCCAAGATTACAATGAGCAGTTCTTC. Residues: CSVPKAGGQDYNEQFF.

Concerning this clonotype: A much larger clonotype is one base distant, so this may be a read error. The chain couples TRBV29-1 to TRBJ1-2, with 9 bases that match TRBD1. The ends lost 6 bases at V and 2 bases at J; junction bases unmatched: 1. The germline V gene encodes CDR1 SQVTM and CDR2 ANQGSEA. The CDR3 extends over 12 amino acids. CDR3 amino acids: CSVGTGNYGYTF. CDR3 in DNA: TGCAGCGTGGGGACAGGGAACTATGGCTACACCTTC. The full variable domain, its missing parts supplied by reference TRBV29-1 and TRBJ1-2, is SAVISQKPSRDICQRGTSLTIQCQVDSQVTMMFWYRQQPGQSLTLIATANQGSEATYESGFVIDKFPISRPNLTFSTLTVSNMSPEDSSIYLCSVGTGNYGYTFGSGTRLTVV.

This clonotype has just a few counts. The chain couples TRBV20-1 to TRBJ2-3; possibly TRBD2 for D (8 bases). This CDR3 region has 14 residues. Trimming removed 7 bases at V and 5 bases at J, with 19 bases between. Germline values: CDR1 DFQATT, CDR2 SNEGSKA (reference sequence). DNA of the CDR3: TGCAGTGGAGAGGGGGCGGGGGGAGGAGATACGCAGTATTTT. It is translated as CSGEGAGGGDTQYF.

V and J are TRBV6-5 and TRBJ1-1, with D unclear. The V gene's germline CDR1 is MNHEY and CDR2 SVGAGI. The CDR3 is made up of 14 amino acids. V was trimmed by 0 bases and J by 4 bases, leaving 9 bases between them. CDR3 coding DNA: TGTGCCAGCAGTTACTCGGCAGAACTCACTGAAGCTTTCTTT. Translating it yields CASSYSAELTEAFF.

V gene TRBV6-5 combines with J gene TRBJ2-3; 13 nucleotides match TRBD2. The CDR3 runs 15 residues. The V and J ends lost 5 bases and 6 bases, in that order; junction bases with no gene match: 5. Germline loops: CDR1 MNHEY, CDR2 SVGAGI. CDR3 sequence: CASSLTSGGTDTQYF. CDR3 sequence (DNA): TGTGCCAGCAGTCTGACTAGCGGGGGGACCGATACGCAGTATTTT.

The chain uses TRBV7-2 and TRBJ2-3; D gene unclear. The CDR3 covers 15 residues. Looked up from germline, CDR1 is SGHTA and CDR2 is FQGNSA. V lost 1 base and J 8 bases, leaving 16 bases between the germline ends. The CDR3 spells CASSLETPSSGTQYF. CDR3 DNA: TGTGCCAGCAGCTTAGAAACCCCGTCCTCGGGTACGCAGTATTTT.

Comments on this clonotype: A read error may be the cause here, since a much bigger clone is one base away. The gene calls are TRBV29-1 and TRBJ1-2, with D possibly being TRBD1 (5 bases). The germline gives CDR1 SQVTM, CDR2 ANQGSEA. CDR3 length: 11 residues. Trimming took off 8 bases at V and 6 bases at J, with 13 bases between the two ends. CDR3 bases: TGCAGCTCTCTCGGGGCAAATGGCTACACCTTC. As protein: CSSLGANGYTF.

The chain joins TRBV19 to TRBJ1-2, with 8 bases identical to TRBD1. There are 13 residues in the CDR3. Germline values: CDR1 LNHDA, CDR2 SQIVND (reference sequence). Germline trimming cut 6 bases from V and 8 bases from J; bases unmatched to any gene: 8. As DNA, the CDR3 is TGTGCCAGTAGGAGGACAGGGAGTGACGGCTACACCTTC. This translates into CASRRTGSDGYTF. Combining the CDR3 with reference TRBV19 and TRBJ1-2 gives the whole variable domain DGGITQSPKYLFRKEGQNVTLSCEQNLNHDAMYWYRQDPGQGLRLIYYSQIVNDFQKGDIAEGYSVSREKKESFPLTVTSAQKNPTAFYLCASRRTGSDGYTFGSGTRLTVV.

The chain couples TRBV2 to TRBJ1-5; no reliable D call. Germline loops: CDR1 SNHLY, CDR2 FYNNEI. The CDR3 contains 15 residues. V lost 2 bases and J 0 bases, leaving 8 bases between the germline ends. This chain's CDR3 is CASSEMPYSNQPQHF. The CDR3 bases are TGTGCCAGCAGTGAAATGCCATATAGCAATCAGCCCCAGCATTTT.

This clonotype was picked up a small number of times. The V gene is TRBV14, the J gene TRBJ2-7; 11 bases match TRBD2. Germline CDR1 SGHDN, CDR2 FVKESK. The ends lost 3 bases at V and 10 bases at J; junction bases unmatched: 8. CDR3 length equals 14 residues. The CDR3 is CASSQMASGGIQYF. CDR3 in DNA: TGTGCCAGCAGCCAGATGGCTAGCGGGGGGATACAGTACTTC.

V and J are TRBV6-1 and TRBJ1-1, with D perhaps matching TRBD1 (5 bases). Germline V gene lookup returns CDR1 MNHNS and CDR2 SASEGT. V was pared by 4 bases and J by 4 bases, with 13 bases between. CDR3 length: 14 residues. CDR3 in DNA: TGTGCCAGCAGTGGAGGGGATGGGGCCACTGAAGCTTTCTTT. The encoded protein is CASSGGDGATEAFF.

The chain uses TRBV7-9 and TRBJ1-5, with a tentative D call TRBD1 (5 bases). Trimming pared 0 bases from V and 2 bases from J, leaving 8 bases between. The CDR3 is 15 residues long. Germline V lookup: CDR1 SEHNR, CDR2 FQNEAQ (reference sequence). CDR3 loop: CASSLAGGGNQPQHF. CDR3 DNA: TGTGCCAGCAGCTTAGCGGGAGGGGGCAATCAGCCCCAGCATTTT.

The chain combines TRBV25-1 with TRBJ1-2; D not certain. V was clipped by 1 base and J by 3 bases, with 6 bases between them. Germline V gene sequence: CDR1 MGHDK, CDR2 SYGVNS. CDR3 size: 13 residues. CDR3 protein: CASSESLDYGYTF. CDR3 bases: TGTGCCAGCAGTGAATCCTTGGACTATGGCTACACCTTC.

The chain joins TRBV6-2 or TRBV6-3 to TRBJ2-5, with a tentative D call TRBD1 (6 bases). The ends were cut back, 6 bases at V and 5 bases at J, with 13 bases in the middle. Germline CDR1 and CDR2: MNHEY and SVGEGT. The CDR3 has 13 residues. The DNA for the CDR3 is TGTGCCAGCAGCACCTGGGGGCCGGAGACCCAGTACTTC. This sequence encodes CASSTWGPETQYF.

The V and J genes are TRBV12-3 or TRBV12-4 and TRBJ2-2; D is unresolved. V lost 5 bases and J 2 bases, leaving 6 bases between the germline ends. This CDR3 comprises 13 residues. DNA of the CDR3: TGTGCCAGCAGTCCAGACAACACCGGGGAGCTGTTTTTT. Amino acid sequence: CASSPDNTGELFF.

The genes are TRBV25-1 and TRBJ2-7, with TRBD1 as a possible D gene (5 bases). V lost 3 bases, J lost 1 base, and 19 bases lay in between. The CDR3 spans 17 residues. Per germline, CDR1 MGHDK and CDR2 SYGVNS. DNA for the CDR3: TGTGCCAGCAGTGACGTTAAGACGCAGGGCTTGTCCTACGAGCAGTACTTC. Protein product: CASSDVKTQGLSYEQYF.

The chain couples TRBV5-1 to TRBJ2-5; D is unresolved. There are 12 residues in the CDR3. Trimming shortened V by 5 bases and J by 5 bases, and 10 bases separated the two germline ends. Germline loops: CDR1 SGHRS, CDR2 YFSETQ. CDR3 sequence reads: CASSYEGETQYF. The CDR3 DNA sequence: TGCGCCAGCAGTTACGAAGGGGAGACCCAGTACTTC.

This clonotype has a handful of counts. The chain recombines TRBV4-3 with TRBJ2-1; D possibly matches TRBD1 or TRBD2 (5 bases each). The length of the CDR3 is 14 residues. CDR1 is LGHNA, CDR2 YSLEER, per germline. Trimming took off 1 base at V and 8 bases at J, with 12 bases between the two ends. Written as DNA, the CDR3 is TGCGCCAGCAGCCAAGGGGGCGGGCGGCATGAGCAGTTCTTC. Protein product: CASSQGGGRHEQFF.

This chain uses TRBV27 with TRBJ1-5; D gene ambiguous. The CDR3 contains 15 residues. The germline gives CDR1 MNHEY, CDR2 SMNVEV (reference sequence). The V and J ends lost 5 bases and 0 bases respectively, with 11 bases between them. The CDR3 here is CASSGVAASNQPQHF. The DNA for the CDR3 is TGTGCCAGCAGTGGTGTAGCAGCTAGCAATCAGCCCCAGCATTTT.

In nucleotides, the CDR3 is TGTGCCAGCAATTATGACTCGAGCTCCTACAATGAGCAGTTCTTC. Protein: CASNYDSSSYNEQFF. The V and J genes are TRBV6-2 or TRBV6-3 and TRBJ2-1; D gene ambiguous. CDR1 MNHEY and CDR2 SVGEGT come from the germline V gene. This CDR3 is built from 15 residues. Trimming took 7 bases from V and 0 from J, leaving 13 bases between them.

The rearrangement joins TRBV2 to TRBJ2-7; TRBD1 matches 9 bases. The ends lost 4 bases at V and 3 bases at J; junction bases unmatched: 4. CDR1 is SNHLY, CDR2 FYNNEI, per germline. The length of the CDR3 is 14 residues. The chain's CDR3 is CASSVGTGFYEQYF. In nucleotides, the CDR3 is TGTGCCAGCAGTGTGGGGACAGGGTTCTACGAGCAGTACTTC.

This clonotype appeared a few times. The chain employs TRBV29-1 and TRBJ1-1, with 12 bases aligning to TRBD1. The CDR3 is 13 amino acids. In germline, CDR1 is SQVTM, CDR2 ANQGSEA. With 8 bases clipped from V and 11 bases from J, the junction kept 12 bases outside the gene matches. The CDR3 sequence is CSTSNPGQGAAFF. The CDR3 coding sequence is TGCAGCACGTCGAACCCGGGACAGGGGGCGGCTTTCTTT.